This entry lists 5 T cell receptor beta chains sequenced from one sample in a study of PD-1 blockade in classical Hodgkin lymphoma. Clones were read by immunoSEQ multiplex PCR, and TCRdb kept only the in-frame ones, dropping some. The table has roughly 94,000 clones, approximately 94% seen once. Time point here: cycle 4 day 1 (C4D1), after 5 to 7 weeks of nivolumab. After autologous stem cell transplantation all patients relapsed, and prior brentuximab vedotin exposure differed between cohorts. Sequences were derived from peripheral blood mononuclear cells (PBMCs), sampled before the fourth cycle of nivolumab. Every receptor here comes from a human donor with classical Hodgkin lymphoma.

The chain couples TRBV25-1 to TRBJ2-6; tentatively, D is TRBD1 (6 bases). Germline V gives CDR1 MGHDK, CDR2 SYGVNS. The CDR3 is 16 amino acids. Trimming removed 8 bases at V and 0 bases at J, with 14 bases between. The CDR3 is CASEIQGLSGANVLTF. The CDR3 DNA reads TGTGCCAGCGAAATACAGGGTCTCTCTGGGGCCAACGTCCTGACTTTC.

J is TRBJ2-7 and V is TRBV28; 10 nucleotides line up with TRBD2. The CDR3 extends over 17 amino acids. Trimming removed 3 bases from V and 5 bases from J; junction bases left unmatched: 13. In germline, CDR1 is MDHEN, CDR2 SYDVKM. CDR3 DNA sequence: TGTGCCAGCAGTTTTCTGTCTGGGGCTAGCGGGAGCGACGAGCAGTACTTC. Amino acid sequence: CASSFLSGASGSDEQYF.

The chain carries TRBV19 and TRBJ2-1, with no clear D. V was trimmed by 4 bases and J by 0 bases, leaving 7 bases between them. Germline values: CDR1 LNHDA, CDR2 SQIVND (reference sequence). This CDR3 spans 14 amino acids. CDR3 nucleotide sequence: TGTGCCAGTAGTAGCTTTAGCTCCTACAATGAGCAGTTCTTC. Translation: CASSSFSSYNEQFF.

CDR3 region: CASSRTGFTDTQYF. Written as DNA, the CDR3 is TGCGCCAGCAGTCGGACAGGTTTCACAGATACGCAGTATTTT. The chain is built from TRBV10-2 and TRBJ2-3; 7 nucleotides match TRBD1. The CDR3 contains 14 residues. The junction had 4 bases not matched to a gene; V was cut back by 5 bases and J by 2 bases. CDR1 and CDR2 from the germline V gene are WSHSY and SAAADI.

This chain joins TRBV27 and TRBJ2-7, with TRBD1 identical over 10 bases. The ends lost 6 bases at V and 5 bases at J; junction bases unmatched: 13. Germline CDR1 and CDR2: MNHEY and SMNVEV (reference sequence). This CDR3 region has 16 residues. The CDR3 spells CASSSTRGQGYNEQYF. The CDR3 DNA is TGTGCCAGCAGCTCAACCCGGGGACAGGGGTATAACGAGCAGTACTTC.